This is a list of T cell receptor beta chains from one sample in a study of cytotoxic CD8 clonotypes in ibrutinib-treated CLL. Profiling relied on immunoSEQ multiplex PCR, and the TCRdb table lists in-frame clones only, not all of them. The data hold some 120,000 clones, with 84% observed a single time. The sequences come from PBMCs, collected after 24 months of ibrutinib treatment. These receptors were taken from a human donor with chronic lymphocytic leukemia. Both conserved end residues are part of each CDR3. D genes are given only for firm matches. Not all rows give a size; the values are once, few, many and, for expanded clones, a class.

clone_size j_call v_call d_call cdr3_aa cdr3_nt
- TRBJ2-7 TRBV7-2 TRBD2 CASSLQGGGIHEQYF TGTGCCAGCAGCTTACAGGGCGGGGGGATACACGAGCAGTACTTC
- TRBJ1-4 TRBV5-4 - CASSSRGRLDEKLFF TGTGCCAGCAGCAGCCGGGGGCGCCTCGATGAAAAACTGTTTTTT
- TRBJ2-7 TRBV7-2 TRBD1 CASSRSRGRYEQYF TGTGCCAGCAGCCGGAGCAGGGGGCGCTACGAGCAGTACTTC
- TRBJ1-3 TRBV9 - CASSVGGGSGNTIYF TGTGCCAGCAGCGTAGGAGGGGGCTCTGGAAACACCATATATTTT
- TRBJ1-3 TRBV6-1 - CASSERPGRGNTIYF TGTGCCAGCAGTGAACGGCCGGGGCGGGGAAACACCATATATTTT
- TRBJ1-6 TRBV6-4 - CASSDSDQGNRLHF TGTGCCAGCAGTGACTCGGACCAGGGGAACCGGCTCCACTTT
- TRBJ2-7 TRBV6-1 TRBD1 CASSASTGTGPYEQYF TGTGCCAGCAGTGCCTCCACCGGGACAGGGCCCTACGAGCAGTACTTC
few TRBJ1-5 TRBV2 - CASNFGGQPQHF TGTGCCAGCAACTTCGGTGGTCAGCCCCAGCATTTT
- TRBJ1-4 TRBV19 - CASNWDNNEKLFF TGTGCCAGTAACTGGGACAATAATGAAAAACTGTTTTTT
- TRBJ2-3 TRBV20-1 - CSAPLIDTQYF TGCAGTGCGCCCTTGATCGATACGCAGTATTTT
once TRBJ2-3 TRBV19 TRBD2 CASSMTSGGLVDTQYF TGTGCCAGTAGTATGACTAGCGGGGGTTTGGTAGATACGCAGTATTTT
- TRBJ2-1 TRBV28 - CASSPGWNEQFF TGTGCCAGCAGTCCCGGTTGGAATGAGCAGTTCTTC
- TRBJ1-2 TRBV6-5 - CASSIGQSYGYTF TGTGCCAGCAGTATAGGACAGAGCTATGGCTACACCTTC
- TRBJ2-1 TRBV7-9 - CASSFPFPDNEQFF TGTGCCAGCAGCTTCCCATTCCCGGACAATGAGCAGTTCTTC
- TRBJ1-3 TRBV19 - CASSPLQSGASGNTIYF TGTGCCAGTAGTCCGCTTCAATCGGGGGCCTCTGGAAACACCATATATTTT
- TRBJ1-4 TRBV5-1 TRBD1 CASSLQGGATNEKLFF TGCGCCAGCAGCTTGCAGGGGGGAGCAACTAATGAAAAACTGTTTTTT
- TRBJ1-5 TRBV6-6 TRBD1 CASRETGINQPQHF TGTGCCAGCAGGGAGACAGGGATTAATCAGCCCCAGCATTTT
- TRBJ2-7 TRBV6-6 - CASSYSGSQSYEQYF TGTGCCAGCAGTTACTCGGGTAGTCAGAGCTACGAGCAGTACTTC
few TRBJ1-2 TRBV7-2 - CASSSTGTSYGYTF TGTGCCAGCAGCTCTACAGGAACCTCCTATGGCTACACCTTC
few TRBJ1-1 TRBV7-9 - CASRENTEAFF TGTGCCAGTAGGGAGAACACTGAAGCTTTCTTT
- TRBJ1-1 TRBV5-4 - CASSRPAGQHTEAFF TGTGCCAGCAGCCGTCCCGCGGGGCAACACACTGAAGCTTTCTTT
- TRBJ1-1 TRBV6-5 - CASSRESTEAFF TGTGCCAGCAGCCGGGAGAGCACTGAAGCTTTCTTT
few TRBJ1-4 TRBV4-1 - CASSRASTNEKLFF TGCGCCAGCAGCCGAGCCTCAACTAATGAAAAACTGTTTTTT
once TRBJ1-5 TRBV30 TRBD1 CAWSVIGGGQPQHF TGTGCCTGGAGTGTAATAGGGGGCGGTCAGCCCCAGCATTTT
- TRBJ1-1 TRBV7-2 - CASSLAHRDEAFF TGTGCCAGCAGCTTAGCGCACAGGGACGAAGCTTTCTTT
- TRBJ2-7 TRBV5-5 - CASSRAIGSSYEQYF TGTGCCAGCAGCCGGGCTATCGGAAGCTCCTACGAGCAGTACTTC
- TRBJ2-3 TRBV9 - CASSVEGSSWGTDTQYF TGTGCCAGCAGCGTAGAGGGCTCTTCCTGGGGCACAGATACGCAGTATTTT
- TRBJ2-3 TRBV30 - CAWSPPGLWSTDTQYF TGTGCCTGGAGTCCCCCTGGTCTGTGGAGCACAGATACGCAGTATTTT
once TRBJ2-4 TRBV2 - CASSDFGGSHQYF TGTGCCAGCAGTGACTTTGGCGGAAGCCATCAGTACTTC
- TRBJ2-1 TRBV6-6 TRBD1 CASSSLGTGRVDEQFF TGTGCCAGCAGTTCCTTGGGGACAGGGAGGGTCGATGAGCAGTTCTTC
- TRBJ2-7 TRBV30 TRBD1 CAWVGQKTRWEQYF TGTGCCTGGGTGGGACAGAAAACTCGCTGGGAGCAGTACTTC
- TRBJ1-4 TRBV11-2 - CASSFGPTTNEKLFF TGTGCCAGCAGCTTCGGACCCACCACTAATGAAAAACTGTTTTTT
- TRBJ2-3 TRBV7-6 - CASSFSRTDTQYF TGTGCCAGCAGCTTCAGCCGCACAGATACGCAGTATTTT
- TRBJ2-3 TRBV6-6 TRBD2 CASSERGGSGAQYF TGTGCCAGCAGCGAGCGGGGGGGTTCGGGGGCGCAGTATTTT
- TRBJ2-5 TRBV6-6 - CASSYMKEETQYF TGTGCCAGCAGTTACATGAAGGAAGAGACCCAGTACTTC
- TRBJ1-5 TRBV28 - CASSHPFRGSNQPQHF TGTGCCAGCAGTCATCCTTTCCGTGGTAGCAATCAGCCCCAGCATTTT
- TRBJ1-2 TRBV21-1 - CASSKLGGRRQNSSCYGYTF TGTGCCAGCAGCAAATTGGGGGGCCGTCGCCAAAACAGCTCTTGCTATGGCTACACCTTC
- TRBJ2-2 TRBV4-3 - CASSPGSQANTGELFF TGCGCCAGCAGCCCCGGCTCGCAGGCGAACACCGGGGAGCTGTTTTTT
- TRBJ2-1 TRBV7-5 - CARSSYRAPGRYEQFF TGTGCCAGAAGCTCCTACCGGGCCCCAGGCCGATATGAGCAGTTCTTC
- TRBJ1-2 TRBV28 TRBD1 CASSLNRGHNYGYTF TGTGCCAGCAGTCTTAACAGGGGGCATAACTATGGCTACACCTTC
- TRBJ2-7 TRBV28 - CASTGSVYEQYF TGTGCCAGCACGGGCAGCGTCTACGAGCAGTACTTC
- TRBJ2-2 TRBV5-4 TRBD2 CASSLAWGGGPNTGELFF TGTGCCAGCAGCTTGGCCTGGGGCGGGGGACCGAACACCGGGGAGCTGTTTTTT
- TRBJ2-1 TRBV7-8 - CASSLDLGYNEQFF TGTGCCAGCAGCTTAGATCTGGGTTACAATGAGCAGTTCTTC